The 3 T cell receptor beta chains below come from one sample, sequenced in a study of CD8 T cells in ankylosing spondylitis. TCRdb re-called the 5' RACE reads with MiXCR, one entry per CDR3 protein. This table holds some 200,000 distinct CDR3 sequences, roughly 13% found once. The sequencing input was blood, either unsorted or a sorted T cell fraction (not recorded which). The receptors here all came from a male donor with ankylosing spondylitis or in good health (not recorded which).

This clonotype was detected only a few times. The chain has TRBV11-2 and TRBJ2-5; D is possibly TRBD2 (7 bases). The germline gives CDR1 SGHAT, CDR2 FQNNGV. Trimming shortened V by 1 base and J by 5 bases, and 17 bases separated the two germline ends. This CDR3 is built from 16 residues. The CDR3 region has the DNA TGTGCCAGCAGCTTAGGGGCCCGGGGGGCGCGGGAGACCCAGTACTTC. This codes for CASSLGARGARETQYF.

V gene TRBV7-9 combines with J gene TRBJ2-3; unclear D gene. CDR1 and CDR2 from the germline V gene are SEHNR and FQNEAQ (reference sequence). The CDR3 has 14 residues. V lost 2 bases, J lost 6 bases, and 12 bases lay in between. CDR3 sequence reads: CASSLKSLGDTQYF. The CDR3 DNA reads TGTGCCAGCAGCTTAAAATCTTTGGGGGATACGCAGTATTTT.

By share of the sample, this clonotype is medium-sized (0.01 to 0.1%). The CDR3 region is CASSDGTGGNEQFF. CDR3 sequence (DNA): TGTGCCAGCAGTGACGGGACAGGGGGCAATGAGCAGTTCTTC. V is TRBV6-4 and J is TRBJ2-1; 11 bases map to TRBD1. The CDR3 spans 14 residues. Germline CDR1 is MRHNA and CDR2 is SNTAGT. After removal of 2 bases from V and 6 bases from J, the junction contained 0 bases not matched to a gene.